A single T cell receptor beta chain is shown here with its context. Its antigen is unidentified. These data come from a study of cytomegalovirus exposure and HLA in healthy donors. Looking at the study overall: The 130 or so validation repertoires, a later analysis reported, used the same platform as the approximately 730 repertoires from the first cohort.

Assay used: immunoSEQ multiplex PCR; TCRdb lists only in-frame clones, some missing. The data show a few hundred thousand clones, roughly 84% seen once. Study findings and constraints: In a later analysis, first-cohort TCR clusters were found to tend to co-occur in the 95 to 150 validation repertoires.

An approximately 120-subject validation cohort, separate from the roughly 670-subject first cohort, supplied the donors. This CDR3 region has 12 residues. Trimming removed 6 bases at V and 4 bases at J, with 9 bases between. CDR1 MNHEY and CDR2 SVGAGI come from the germline V gene. V usage is TRBV6-5 and J usage is TRBJ1-2; unclear D gene. Sequenced input: PBMCs. This receptor was taken from a woman in her 30s in good health and CMV-seropositive. The CDR3 sequence is CASSATSYGYTF. The CDR3 DNA reads TGTGCCAGCAGCGCAACTTCCTATGGCTACACCTTC.